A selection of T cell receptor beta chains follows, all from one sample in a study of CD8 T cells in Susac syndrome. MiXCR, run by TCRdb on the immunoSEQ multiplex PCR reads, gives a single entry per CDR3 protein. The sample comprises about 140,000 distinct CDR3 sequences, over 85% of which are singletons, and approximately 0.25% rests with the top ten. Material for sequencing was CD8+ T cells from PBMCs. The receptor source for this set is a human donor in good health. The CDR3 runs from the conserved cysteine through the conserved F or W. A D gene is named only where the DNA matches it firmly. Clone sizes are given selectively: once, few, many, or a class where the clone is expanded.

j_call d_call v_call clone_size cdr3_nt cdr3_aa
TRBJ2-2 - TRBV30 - TGTGCCTGGAGGAGGGACGGGGAGCTGTTTTTT CAWRRDGELFF
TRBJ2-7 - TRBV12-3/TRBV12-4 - TGTGCCAGCAGTATAACCTTCAGGCAAGAATACGAGCAGTACTTC CASSITFRQEYEQYF
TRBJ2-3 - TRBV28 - TGTGCCAGCAGTTGGCGCGATACGCAGTATTTT CASSWRDTQYF
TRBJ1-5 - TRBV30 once TGTGCCTGGAGCGCCCCAGCAGAGCCTCGTCGGCCCCAGCATTTT CAWSAPAEPRRPQHF
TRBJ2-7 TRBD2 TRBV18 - TGTGCCAGCTCAGGCGGGAGCCCACCCTACGAGCAGTACTTC CASSGGSPPYEQYF
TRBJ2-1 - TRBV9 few TGTGCCAGCAGCGTAGACGGCTCCTACAATGAGCAGTTCTTC CASSVDGSYNEQFF
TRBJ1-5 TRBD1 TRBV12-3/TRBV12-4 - TGTGCCAGTACCACAGGGGTGGTAAATGCGTTTAATCAGCCCCAGCATTTT CASTTGVVNAFNQPQHF
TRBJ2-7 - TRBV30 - TGTGCCTGGAGTGTACGTGGAAGGGACGAGCAGTACTTC CAWSVRGRDEQYF
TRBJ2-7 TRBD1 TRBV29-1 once TGCAGCGTGACCGGGACAGGGATATACTACGAGCAGTACTTC CSVTGTGIYYEQYF
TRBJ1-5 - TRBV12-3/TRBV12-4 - TGTGCCAGCAGTTCAAACCTCGACGGGGGGAACCAGCCCCAGCATTTT CASSSNLDGGNQPQHF
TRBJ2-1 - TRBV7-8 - TGTGCCAGCAGCTTAGCTGGACAAAATGAGCAGTTCTTC CASSLAGQNEQFF
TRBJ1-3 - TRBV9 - TGTGCCAGCAGCGGGGACTCTGGAAACACCATATATTTT CASSGDSGNTIYF
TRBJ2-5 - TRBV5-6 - TGTGCCAGCAGCTTGGATTGGGGCGCGGAGACCCAGTACTTC CASSLDWGAETQYF
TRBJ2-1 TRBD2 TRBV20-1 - TGCAGTGCTAGTGGGCGGGAGGGCCGATGGAATGAGCAGTTCTTC CSASGREGRWNEQFF
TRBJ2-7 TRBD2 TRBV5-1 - TGCGCCAGCAGCTTGGATGAGACTAGCGGCTACGAGCAGTACTTC CASSLDETSGYEQYF
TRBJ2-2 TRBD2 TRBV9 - TGTGCCAGCAGCCAGACTAGCGGGAGTTACACCGGGGAGCTGTTTTTT CASSQTSGSYTGELFF
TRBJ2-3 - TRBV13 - TGTGCCAGCAGCAATCGGGACACTTACACAGATACGCAGTATTTT CASSNRDTYTDTQYF
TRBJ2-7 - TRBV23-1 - TGCGCCAGCAGTCAATGGCCGGGGCTCGGCGAGCAGTACTTC CASSQWPGLGEQYF
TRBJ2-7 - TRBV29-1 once TGCAGCGTTGCTGGCGGGCACCTTAGCTCCTACGAGCAGTACTTC CSVAGGHLSSYEQYF
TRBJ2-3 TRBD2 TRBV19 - TGTGCCAGTGGGGGGGGGACCACAGATACGCAGTATTTT CASGGGTTDTQYF
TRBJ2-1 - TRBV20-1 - TGCAGTGCTAGCCTCCTCTCGACAGGACACAATGAGCAGTTCTTC CSASLLSTGHNEQFF
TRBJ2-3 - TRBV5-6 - TGTGCCAGCAGCTTTTCTCTCCGGCCCACAGATACGCAGTATTTT CASSFSLRPTDTQYF
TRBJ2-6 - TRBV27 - TGTGCCAGCAGTAACCGACTCGGTTCCAACGTCCTGACTTTC CASSNRLGSNVLTF
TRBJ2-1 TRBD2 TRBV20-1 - TGCAGTGCTAGTAACGCGGGAGATTCGTGGGAGCAGTTCTTC CSASNAGDSWEQFF
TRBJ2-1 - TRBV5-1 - TGCGCCAGCAGCTTGGGGGCTTGGGACAATGAGCAGTTCTTC CASSLGAWDNEQFF
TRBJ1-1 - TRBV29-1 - TGCAGCGTTGAAAGTGACAAGATCACTGAAGCTTTCTTT CSVESDKITEAFF
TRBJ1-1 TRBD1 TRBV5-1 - TGCGCCAGCAGCCCCGGGACAGGGTCCTCTGAAGCTTTCTTT CASSPGTGSSEAFF
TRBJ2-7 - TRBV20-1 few TGCAGTGCTAGGGACCGGGACCAGGTCTACGAGCAGTACTTC CSARDRDQVYEQYF
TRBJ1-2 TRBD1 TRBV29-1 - TGCAGCGTGCGCGACAGGGTTGGCTACACCTTC CSVRDRVGYTF
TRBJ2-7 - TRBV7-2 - TGTGCCAGCAGCTCAATTCTACTAGCTGTTTACGAGCAGTACTTC CASSSILLAVYEQYF
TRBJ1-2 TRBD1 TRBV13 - TGTGCCAGCAGCCACAGTCAGGGGGTCTATGGCTACACCTTC CASSHSQGVYGYTF
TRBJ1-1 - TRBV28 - TGTGCCAGCAGTTTCCTCAACAGGGAGAATGAAGCTTTCTTT CASSFLNRENEAFF
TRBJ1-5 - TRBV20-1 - TGCAGTGCCCCGGGGGGCACGCCCAATCAGCCCCAGCATTTT CSAPGGTPNQPQHF
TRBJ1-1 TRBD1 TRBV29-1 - TGCAGCGTGGAGGGACAGTTTCGCGGGGCTTTCTTT CSVEGQFRGAFF
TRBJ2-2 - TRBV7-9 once TGTGCCAGCGTTTCCGGGGAGCTGTTTTTT CASVSGELFF
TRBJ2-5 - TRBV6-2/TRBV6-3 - TGTGCCAGCAGTCCCCCGGGAGAAGGAGAGACCCAGTACTTC CASSPPGEGETQYF
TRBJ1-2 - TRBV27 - TGTGCCAGCAGCTCGACCGGGTTAGGGAGGGGCTACACCTTC CASSSTGLGRGYTF
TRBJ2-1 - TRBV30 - TGTGCCTGGAGTTATGGAAGCTCCTACAATGAGCAGTTCTTC CAWSYGSSYNEQFF
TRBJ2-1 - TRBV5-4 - TGTGCCAGCAGCGTAGCGGAAGGTTACAATGAGCAGTTCTTC CASSVAEGYNEQFF
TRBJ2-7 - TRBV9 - TGTGCCAGCAGCGGCACTTCAGGCGAGCAGTACTTC CASSGTSGEQYF
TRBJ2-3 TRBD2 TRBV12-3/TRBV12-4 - TGTGCCAGCAGTATGACTAGCGGAGGCACAGATACGCAGTATTTT CASSMTSGGTDTQYF
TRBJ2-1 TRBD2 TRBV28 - TGTGCCAGCAGTTTATTTCGAGCGGGAGGGTACAATGAGCAGTTCTTC CASSLFRAGGYNEQFF
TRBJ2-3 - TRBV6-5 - TGTGCCAGCAGTTACGAATACGCCACAGATACGCAGTATTTT CASSYEYATDTQYF
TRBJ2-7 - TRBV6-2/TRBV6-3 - TGTGCCAGCAGCGGGACTCAGTACGAGCAGTACTTC CASSGTQYEQYF
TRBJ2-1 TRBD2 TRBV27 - TGTGCCAGCAGTTTCACACGGGAGGCCCCTATATATGAGCAGTTCTTC CASSFTREAPIYEQFF
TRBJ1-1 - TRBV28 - TGTGCCAGCAGTTTATACCCAGCTATGAACACTGAAGCTTTCTTT CASSLYPAMNTEAFF
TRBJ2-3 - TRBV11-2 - TGTGCCAGCAGCTCCCCGACACCTCGCAGCACAGATACGCAGTATTTT CASSSPTPRSTDTQYF
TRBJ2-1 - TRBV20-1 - TGCAGTTCGATGGCCCAAAATGAGCAGTTCTTC CSSMAQNEQFF
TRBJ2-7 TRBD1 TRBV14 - TGTGCCAGCAGTCTGACAGGGGTTACCTACGAGCAGTACTTC CASSLTGVTYEQYF
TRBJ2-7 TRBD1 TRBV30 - TGTGCCTGGGGGACAGGGTTCACCTACGAGCAGTACTTC CAWGTGFTYEQYF
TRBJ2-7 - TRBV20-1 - TGCAGTGCTAGAGCGGAGGGCTTTTACGAGCAGTACTTC CSARAEGFYEQYF
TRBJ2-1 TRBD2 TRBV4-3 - TGCGCCAGCAGCCAAGATGCGGCGGGAGGGTACAATGAGCAGTTCTTC CASSQDAAGGYNEQFF